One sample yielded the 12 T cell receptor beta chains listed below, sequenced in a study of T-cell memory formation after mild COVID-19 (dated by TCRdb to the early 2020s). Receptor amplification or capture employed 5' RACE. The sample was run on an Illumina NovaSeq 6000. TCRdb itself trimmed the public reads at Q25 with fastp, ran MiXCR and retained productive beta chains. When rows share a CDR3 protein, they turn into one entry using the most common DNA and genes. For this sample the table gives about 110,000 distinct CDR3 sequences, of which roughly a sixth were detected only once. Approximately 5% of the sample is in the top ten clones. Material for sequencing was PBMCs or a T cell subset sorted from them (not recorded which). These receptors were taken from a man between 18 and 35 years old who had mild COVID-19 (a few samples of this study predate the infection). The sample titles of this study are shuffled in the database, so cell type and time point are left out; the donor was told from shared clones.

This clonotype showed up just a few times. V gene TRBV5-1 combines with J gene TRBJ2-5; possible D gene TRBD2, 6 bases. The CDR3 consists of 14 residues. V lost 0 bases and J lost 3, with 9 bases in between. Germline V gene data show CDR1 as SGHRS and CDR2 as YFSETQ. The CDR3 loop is CASSLDTGEETQYF. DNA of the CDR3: TGCGCCAGCAGCTTGGATACGGGGGAAGAGACCCAGTACTTC. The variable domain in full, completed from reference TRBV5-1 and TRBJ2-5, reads KAGVTQTPRYLIKTRGQQVTLSCSPISGHRSVSWYQQTPGQGLQFLFEYFSETQRNKGNFPGRFSGRQFSNSRSEMNVSTLELGDSALYLCASSLDTGEETQYFGPGTRLLVL.

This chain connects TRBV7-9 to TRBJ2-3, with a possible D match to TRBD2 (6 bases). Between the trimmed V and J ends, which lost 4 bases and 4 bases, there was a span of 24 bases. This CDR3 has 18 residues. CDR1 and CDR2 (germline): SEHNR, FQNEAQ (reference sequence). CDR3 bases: TGTGCCAGCAGCTCCACCGCATCAAGCGGGCCTAGCGCAGATACGCAGTATTTT. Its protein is CASSSTASSGPSADTQYF.

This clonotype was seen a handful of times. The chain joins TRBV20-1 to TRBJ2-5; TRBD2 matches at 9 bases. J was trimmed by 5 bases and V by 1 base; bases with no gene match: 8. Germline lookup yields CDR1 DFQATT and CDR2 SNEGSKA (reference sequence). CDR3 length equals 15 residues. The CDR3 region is CSARAPGLASETQYF. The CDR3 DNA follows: TGCAGTGCTAGAGCGCCGGGACTAGCAAGTGAGACCCAGTACTTC.

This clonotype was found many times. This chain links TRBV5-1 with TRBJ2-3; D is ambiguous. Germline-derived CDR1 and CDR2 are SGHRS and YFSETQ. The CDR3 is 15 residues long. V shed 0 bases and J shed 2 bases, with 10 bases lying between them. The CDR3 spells CASSLGHPNTDTQYF. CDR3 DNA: TGCGCCAGCAGCTTGGGACACCCTAACACAGATACGCAGTATTTT.

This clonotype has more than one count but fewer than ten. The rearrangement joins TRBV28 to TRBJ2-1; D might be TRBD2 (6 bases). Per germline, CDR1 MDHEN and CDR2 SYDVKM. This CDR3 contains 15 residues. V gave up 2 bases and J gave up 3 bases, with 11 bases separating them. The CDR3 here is CASSLPGSSYNEQFF. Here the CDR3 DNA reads TGTGCCAGCAGTTTACCCGGGAGTAGCTACAATGAGCAGTTCTTC.

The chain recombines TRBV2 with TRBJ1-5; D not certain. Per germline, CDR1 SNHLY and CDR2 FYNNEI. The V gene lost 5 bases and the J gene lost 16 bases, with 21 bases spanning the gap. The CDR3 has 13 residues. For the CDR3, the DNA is TGTGCCAGCAGTCCCTCTCTATGGTCCCGGGAACATTTT. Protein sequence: CASSPSLWSREHF.

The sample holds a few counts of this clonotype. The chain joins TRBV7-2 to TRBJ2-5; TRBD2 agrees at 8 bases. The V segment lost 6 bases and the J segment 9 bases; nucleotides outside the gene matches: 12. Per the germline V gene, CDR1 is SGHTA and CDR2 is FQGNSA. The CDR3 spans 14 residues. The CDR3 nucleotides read TGTGCCAGCAGTACTAGCGGAGCCGACGGGGCCCAGTACTTC. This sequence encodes CASSTSGADGAQYF.

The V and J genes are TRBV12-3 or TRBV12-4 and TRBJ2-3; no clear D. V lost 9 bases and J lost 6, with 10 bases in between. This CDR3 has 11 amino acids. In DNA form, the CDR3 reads TGTGCCAGTGGGATTAGGGATACGCAGTATTTT. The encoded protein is CASGIRDTQYF.

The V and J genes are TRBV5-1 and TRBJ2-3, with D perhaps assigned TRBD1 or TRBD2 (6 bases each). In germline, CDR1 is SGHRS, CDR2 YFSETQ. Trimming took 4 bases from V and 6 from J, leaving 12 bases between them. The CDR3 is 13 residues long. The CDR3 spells CASSLPGADTQYF. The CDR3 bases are TGCGCCAGCAGCCTTCCGGGGGCGGATACGCAGTATTTT.

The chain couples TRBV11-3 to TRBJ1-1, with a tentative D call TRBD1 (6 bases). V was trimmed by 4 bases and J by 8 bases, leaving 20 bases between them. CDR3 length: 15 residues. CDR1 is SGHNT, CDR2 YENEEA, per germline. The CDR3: CASSSTQAGGGEAFF. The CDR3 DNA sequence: TGTGCCAGCAGCTCGACACAGGCGGGAGGGGGAGAAGCTTTCTTT. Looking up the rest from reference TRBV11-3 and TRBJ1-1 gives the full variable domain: EAGVVQSPRYKIIEKKQPVAFWCNPISGHNTLYWYLQNLGQGPELLIRYENEEAVDDSQLPKDRFSAERLKGVDSTLKIQPAELGDSAVYLCASSSTQAGGGEAFFGQGTRLTVV.

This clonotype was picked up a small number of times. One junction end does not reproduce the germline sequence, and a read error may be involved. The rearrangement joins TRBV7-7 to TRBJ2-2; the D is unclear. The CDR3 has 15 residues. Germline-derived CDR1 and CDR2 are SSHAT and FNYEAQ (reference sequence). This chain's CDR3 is CASSPRTDPTGELFF. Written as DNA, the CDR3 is TGTGCTAGCAGCCCCCGGACGGACCCCACCGGGGAGCTGTTTTTT.

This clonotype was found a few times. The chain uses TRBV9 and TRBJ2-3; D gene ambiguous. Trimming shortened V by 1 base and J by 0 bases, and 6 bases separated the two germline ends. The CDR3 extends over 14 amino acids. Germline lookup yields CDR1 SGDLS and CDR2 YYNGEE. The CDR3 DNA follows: TGTGCCAGCAGCGTATCCGCTAGCACAGATACGCAGTATTTT. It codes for CASSVSASTDTQYF.